Following are 6 T cell receptor beta chains from one sample sequenced in a study of cytomegalovirus exposure and HLA in healthy donors. PCR was performed using 60 Vbeta and 13 Jbeta primers. Assay used: immunoSEQ multiplex PCR; TCRdb lists only in-frame clones, some missing. The data contain roughly 100,000 clones, more than 60% of them singletons. Sequenced material: PBMCs. These receptors were taken from a man aged 35-49 years in good health and CMV-seronegative.

The V gene is TRBV19, the J gene TRBJ1-4, with a tentative D call TRBD1 (5 bases). The germline V gene encodes CDR1 LNHDA and CDR2 SQIVND (reference sequence). CDR3 size: 15 residues. V lost 8 bases to trimming and J lost 3 bases, with 16 bases between them. DNA for the CDR3: TGTGCCAGTCAAAACCCAGGGAATGCTAATGAAAAACTGTTTTTT. It encodes CASQNPGNANEKLFF.

This sequence joins TRBV19 and TRBJ2-1; 7 nucleotides agree with TRBD1. The CDR3 spans 13 residues. V lost 5 bases and J lost 10; bases outside the gene matches: 8. Per germline, CDR1 LNHDA and CDR2 SQIVND (reference sequence). Written as DNA, the CDR3 is TGTGCCAGTAGTCAGACAGGGTGGGGAGAGCAGTTCTTC. Encoded protein: CASSQTGWGEQFF.

This rearrangement joins TRBV11-2 to TRBJ1-1; no definite D call. In germline, CDR1 is SGHAT, CDR2 FQNNGV. This CDR3 region has 16 residues. V lost 1 base and J lost 0, with 12 bases in between. CDR3 amino acids: CASSLGVGDLNTEAFF. CDR3 bases: TGTGCCAGCAGCTTAGGGGTCGGGGATTTGAACACTGAAGCTTTCTTT.

This chain connects TRBV14 to TRBJ1-2; D might be TRBD1 (6 bases). V lost 3 bases and J 8 bases, leaving 13 bases between the germline ends. This CDR3 has 13 residues. Germline lookup yields CDR1 SGHDN and CDR2 FVKESK. CDR3 amino acids: CASSQVYRAGYTF. CDR3 DNA sequence: TGTGCCAGCAGCCAGGTATACAGGGCCGGCTACACCTTC.

This clone was recorded once. The chain has TRBV27 and TRBJ1-2, with a possible D match to TRBD1 (5 bases). Trimming pared 4 bases from V and 4 bases from J, leaving 13 bases between. This CDR3 is built from 14 residues. CDR1 is MNHEY, CDR2 SMNVEV, per germline (reference sequence). Here the CDR3 DNA reads TGTGCCAGCAGTTCGGGCGGGGGGTTCTATGGCTACACCTTC. Translation gives CASSSGGGFYGYTF.

V and J are TRBV5-1 and TRBJ1-4; a possible D gene is TRBD1 (5 bases). V was pared by 4 bases and J by 0 bases, with 13 bases between. This CDR3 is 16 amino acids long. CDR1 and CDR2 from the germline V gene are SGHRS and YFSETQ. The CDR3 DNA sequence: TGCGCCAGCAGCGTACAACCAGGGACAACTAATGAAAAACTGTTTTTT. This translates into CASSVQPGTTNEKLFF.